Listed below are T cell receptor beta chains from one sample, sequenced in a study of T-cell memory formation after mild COVID-19. TCRdb re-analysed the 5' RACE reads in MiXCR, keeping a single row per CDR3 protein. The sample carries 240,000 or so distinct CDR3 sequences, over 8.5% recorded once. Sample: PBMCs or a T cell subset sorted from them (not recorded which). Receptors were obtained from a man in his late teens or twenties who had mild COVID-19 (a few samples of this study predate the infection). Cell type and time point are not known. CDR3s include the opening cysteine and the closing phenylalanine or tryptophan. D genes are given only for firm matches. For some rows the clone size is stated as once, few or many, or as a class when expanded; others skip it.

v_call: TRBV20-1
clone_size: .
d_call: .
j_call: TRBJ1-3
cdr3_nt: TGCAGTGCTAGTATCCGCCCTCGCTCTGGAAACACCATATATTTT
cdr3_aa: CSASIRPRSGNTIYF

v_call: TRBV4-2
clone_size: .
d_call: .
j_call: TRBJ2-5
cdr3_nt: TGTGCCAGCAGCCAAGTTATACAAGAAGAGACCCAGTACTTC
cdr3_aa: CASSQVIQEETQYF

v_call: TRBV20-1
clone_size: .
d_call: .
j_call: TRBJ2-3
cdr3_nt: TGCAGTGCTGCACCTACCGGGCTTCGGGTGGGAGATACGCAGTATTTT
cdr3_aa: CSAAPTGLRVGDTQYF

v_call: TRBV7-9
clone_size: few
d_call: TRBD2
j_call: TRBJ2-1
cdr3_nt: TGTGCCAGCAGCTTATCCAGCGGGGGGGCCAGGGAGCAGTTCTTC
cdr3_aa: CASSLSSGGAREQFF

v_call: TRBV7-2
clone_size: many
d_call: TRBD1
j_call: TRBJ2-3
cdr3_nt: TGTGCCAGCAGCACGATGGGACAGGAAGCAGATACGCAGTATTTT
cdr3_aa: CASSTMGQEADTQYF

v_call: TRBV7-9
clone_size: .
d_call: .
j_call: TRBJ1-1
cdr3_nt: TGTGCCAGCAGCTTAGTGACAGGGAACACTGAAGCTTTCTTT
cdr3_aa: CASSLVTGNTEAFF

v_call: TRBV12-3/TRBV12-4
clone_size: few
d_call: .
j_call: TRBJ1-5
cdr3_nt: TGTGCCAGCAGTTCGACCACTTCGGGTCAGCCCCAGCATTTT
cdr3_aa: CASSSTTSGQPQHF

v_call: TRBV5-1
clone_size: .
d_call: TRBD1
j_call: TRBJ1-2
cdr3_nt: TGCGCCAGCAGCTTAACAGGGGGCTATGACTATGGCTACACCTTC
cdr3_aa: CASSLTGGYDYGYTF

v_call: TRBV10-3
clone_size: many
d_call: TRBD2
j_call: TRBJ2-7
cdr3_nt: TGTGCCATCAGTGAGTCGCTAGCGGGGGACCACTCCTACGAGCAGTACTTC
cdr3_aa: CAISESLAGDHSYEQYF

v_call: TRBV7-9
clone_size: .
d_call: .
j_call: TRBJ1-1
cdr3_nt: TGTGCCAGCAGCTTAGCGGGACCCGGGGAAGCTTTCTTT
cdr3_aa: CASSLAGPGEAFF

v_call: TRBV5-1
clone_size: .
d_call: .
j_call: TRBJ1-2
cdr3_nt: TGCGCCAGCAGCTTGGACAGGGTTGATGGCTACACCTTC
cdr3_aa: CASSLDRVDGYTF

v_call: TRBV6-1
clone_size: few
d_call: TRBD2
j_call: TRBJ2-1
cdr3_nt: TGTGCCAGCAGTGAAGCGGGGCGGGGGGAGCAGTTCTTC
cdr3_aa: CASSEAGRGEQFF

v_call: TRBV5-1
clone_size: .
d_call: .
j_call: TRBJ2-1
cdr3_nt: TGCGCCAGCAGCCTTTGGGGCGCAAGCTCCTACAATGAGCAGTTCTTC
cdr3_aa: CASSLWGASSYNEQFF

v_call: TRBV4-3
clone_size: few
d_call: TRBD1
j_call: TRBJ2-5
cdr3_nt: TGCGCCAGCAGCCAGGCCGGGACAGAAGAGACCCAGTACTTC
cdr3_aa: CASSQAGTEETQYF

v_call: TRBV28
clone_size: .
d_call: TRBD2
j_call: TRBJ2-2
cdr3_nt: TGTGCCAGCAGTTTAATGGGAAGAGGGACTAGCTTCACCGGGGAGCTGTTTTTT
cdr3_aa: CASSLMGRGTSFTGELFF

v_call: TRBV28
clone_size: few
d_call: .
j_call: TRBJ2-2
cdr3_nt: TGTGCCAGCAGGAATGGAGGGAACACCGGGGAGCTGTTTTTT
cdr3_aa: CASRNGGNTGELFF